This is a list of T cell receptor beta chains from one sample in a study of shared clonotypes between healthy human individuals. Method: immunoSEQ multiplex PCR; TCRdb's copy keeps in-frame clones and lacks some. The sample includes 1.4 million to 1.5 million clones, roughly 96% of them seen just once. Sequencing was done on a sample of naive CD4+ T cells sorted from blood. These receptors were collected from a man aged 25 to 45 in good health. The CDR3 runs from the conserved cysteine through the conserved F or W.

>TRBJ1-2|TRBV2
CASRGGTGLYGYTF
>TRBJ1-4|TRBV29-1
CSTGEGEKLFF
>TRBJ2-2|TRBV5-8
CASSLGGTSGSSGELFF
>TRBJ2-5|TRBV5-6
CASRLGPGQETQYF
>TRBJ1-1|TRBV9
CASSVGGGLEAFF
>TRBJ2-2|TRBV7-3
CASHQLAKNTGELFF
>TRBJ1-1|TRBV7-2
CASSNGQGRTEAFF
>TRBJ2-5|TRBV5-4
CASSLLGGPKTQYF
>TRBJ2-1|TRBV19
CASRPDRGRYNEQFF
>TRBJ1-5|TRBV6-6
CASSYSSGGLNQPQHF
>TRBJ2-1|TRBV15
CATSSGSGTRNNEQFF
>TRBJ1-5|TRBV18
CASSPLGQASGQPQHF
>TRBJ1-1|TRBV5-4
CASRAQGMDTEAFF
>TRBJ2-3|TRBV18
CASSPTQLPTDTQYF
>TRBJ2-3|TRBV11-1
CASSPGVATDTQYF
>TRBJ2-5|TRBV5-1
CASSLALETQYF
>TRBJ2-7|TRBV5-4
CASSVALAGAGSQQYF
>TRBJ2-7|TRBV5-6
CASSFPLAYEQYF
>TRBJ2-1|TRBV20-1
CSATGLQGQFF
>TRBJ2-5|TRBV20-1
CSAEDQETQYF
>TRBJ2-7|TRBV5-1
CASSLVVAGAYEQYF
>TRBJ2-3|TRBV18
CASSPLPDTDTQYF
>TRBJ1-2|TRBV9
CASSVGSGDTAGYTF
>TRBJ1-3|TRBV5-1
CASSLAGSGNTIYF
>TRBJ2-1|TRBV18
CASSPQGQGYNEQFF
>TRBJ2-1|TRBV6-6
CASSYGGLPGTRGQFF
>TRBJ2-2|TRBV21-1
CASPGLAGRQNTGELFF
>TRBJ1-1|TRBV7-9
CASSPFLRVDTEAFF
>TRBJ2-7|TRBV18
CASSPILGQGYYEQYF
>TRBJ1-2|TRBV21-1
CASSKAERTYGYTF
>TRBJ1-4|TRBV4-1
CASSQGGFATNEKLFF
>TRBJ2-1|TRBV2
CASSVWVAGMNEQFF
>TRBJ1-5|TRBV7-9
CASSPLGGSNQPQHF
>TRBJ2-2|TRBV5-1
CASSHPGQGTGELFF
>TRBJ2-4|TRBV7-2
CASSLSTAKNIQYF
>TRBJ2-7|TRBV6-6
CASSFLAGMVYEQYF